Here is one T cell receptor beta chain with its context. It has no known antigen specificity. The junction shows a germline mismatch at one end, possibly a read error. For the CD8 naive samples, CD45RO-negative cells were positively selected for CCR7, yielding a CD45RA+CCR7+ population from which TemRA cells were excluded. The donors were healthy, HIV-negative adults with no recently reported acute infections or vaccinations. Every donor was a Caucasian adult living in Nashville, Tennessee, USA. After blood collection by leukapheresis, PBMCs were isolated using Ficoll-Histopaque density gradient centrifugation and then cryopreserved in the vapor phase of liquid nitrogen. Purity and quantity of every magnetically sorted T cell population were checked by analytical flow cytometry. Genomic DNA was isolated from every sorted fraction and measured by UV absorbance on a Nanodrop 2000c. The CDR3 has 15 amino acids, counting the end cysteine and phenylalanine. The DNA shown is the 45-base CDR3, in frame from base 1. Looking up the germline V gene yields CDR1 MNHNS and CDR2 SASEGT.

The record originates from a study of shared clonotypes between healthy human individuals (dated by TCRdb to about 2020). Broadly, across the study: The cohort comprised a couple of women and a few men aged 18 to 49 years. For each donor, three plates each were used for CD4 naive and CD4 memory, two plates were used for CD8 naive, and one plate was used for CD8 memory. Libraries were prepared and TCR repertoires were sequenced by different laboratories using diverse techniques, in order to increase sequencing depth and limit assay-specific biases. Blood TCR repertoires of a handful of healthy adults were deeply sequenced to estimate repertoire size and the extent of clonotype sharing between individuals. Leukapheresis yielded between about 0.94 and 10 billion PBMCs per donor.

The full study reports these points: Compared with non-shared clonotypes, the clonotypes found in all four sorted-subset donors had higher generation probabilities. Pairwise subsampling indicated that sequencing depth was expected to affect the degree of clonotype sharing among donors. The genetic and exposure-history diversity represented was limited by the small number of donors. Incomplete sequencing was indicated by rarefaction of sorted-subset datasets, despite the large sequencing depth. Sampling was restricted to blood, and TCR repertoires in tissue are likely to differ from TCR repertoires in blood. When a handful of donors were compared, the shared fraction of clonotypes was roughly 5% for naive CD4, over 3% for naive CD8, more than 2% for memory CD4, and 0.4% for memory CD8. Estimated clonotype richness was generally larger for naive than for memory subsets.

Using the deep immunoSEQ assay, multiplex PCR amplified TCR CDR3 regions from genomic DNA. Extracted genomic DNA from each cell subset was spread evenly across all wells of several immunoSEQ 96-well plates, with each plate serving as a replicate. For sorted subsets, roughly 200 ng of genomic DNA, equivalent to some 30,000 T cell genomes, went into each replicate PCR. Purified libraries were measured with a Qubit 3.0 fluorometer, size-checked on a Bioanalyzer 2100, and measured again with the KAPA Library Quantification kit. A separate single-read 150-cycle Illumina NextSeq 550 flow cell was used to sequence each immunoSEQ 96-well plate. The authors' analysis ran thus. Because the immunoSEQ output included only junctional sequences and no quality scores, the filtering could not be the same as the filtering used for full-length reads. Sequences were annotated with PyIR, a Python wrapper for IgBLAST v1.9, using IMGT germline references to assign V/J genes and CDR3. Reads were filtered out if the reads had weak V/J assignments (E-value above 1e-6), no CDR3, stop codons, out-of-frame junctions, or ambiguous translated residues. A V3J clonotype was defined by an identical inferred V gene, J gene, and CDR3 amino acid sequence. To compute the percentage overlap between repertoires, the number of shared unique clonotypes was divided by the size of the smaller repertoire. RTK rarefaction, the Chao1 estimator, and Recon v2.1 estimates of unobserved clonotypes were used to assess repertoire richness. For all TCRbeta clonotypes obtained by the gDNA method from a few donors, generation probabilities were computed with OLGA. The source is immuneACCESS, and TCRdb retained only in-frame sequences with V and J called. Part of the clones is not carried over; for the studies checked, unresolved V genes explain less than half of this, and the remainder is unexplained. That table furnishes V, J and clone size, whereas the DNA furnished D and trimming. This sample comprises millions of clones, about 94% of them detected only once. The ten largest clones capture around 1.1% of the sample.

This chain is built from TRBV6-1 and TRBJ2-7, with 7 middle bases fitting TRBD1. The material sequenced was naive CD8+ T cells sorted from blood. Sample cell subset or site, as interpreted from the label and publication: CD45RA+CCR7+. This clonotype originated in a man aged 18-30 years in good health. The DNA is as follows: TGTGCCAGCAATGAATGGTGGGACAGAGCCTACGAGCAGTACTTC. Its translation is CASNEWWDRAYEQYF.